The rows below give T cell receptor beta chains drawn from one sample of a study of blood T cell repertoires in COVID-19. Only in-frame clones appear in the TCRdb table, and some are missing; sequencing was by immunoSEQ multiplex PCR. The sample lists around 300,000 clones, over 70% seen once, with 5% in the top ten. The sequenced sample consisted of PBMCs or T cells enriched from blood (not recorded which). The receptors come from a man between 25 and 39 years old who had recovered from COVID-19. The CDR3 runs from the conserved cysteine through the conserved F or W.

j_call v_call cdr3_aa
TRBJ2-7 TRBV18 CASSPTSIRTSGTYEQYF
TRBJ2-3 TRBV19 CASRVSGGVLSTDTQYF
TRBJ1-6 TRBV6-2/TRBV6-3 CASSYRGRVGFPLHF
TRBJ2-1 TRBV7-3 CASSLKLAGNEQFF
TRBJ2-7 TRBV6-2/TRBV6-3 CASSASSYEQYF
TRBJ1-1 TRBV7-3 CASSATGFDTEAFF
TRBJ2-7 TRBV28 CASSRQGLREQYF
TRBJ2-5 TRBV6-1 CASSGRGWDTRETQYF
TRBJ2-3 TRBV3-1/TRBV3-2 CASSQDRLAGTDTQYF
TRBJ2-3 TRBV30 CAWSVGAGVTDTQYF
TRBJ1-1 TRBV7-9 CASSLGTGPHTEAFF
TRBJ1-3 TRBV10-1 CASGARQVSGNTIYF
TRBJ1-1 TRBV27 CASSAGLMNTEAFF
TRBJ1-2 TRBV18 CASSPGQAFYGYTF
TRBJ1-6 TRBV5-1 CASSPLTGDSPLHF
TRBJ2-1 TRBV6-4 CASSVDRGRYNEQFF
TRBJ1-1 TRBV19 CASRPDRGPEAFF
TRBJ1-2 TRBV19 CASRNGELSYGYTF
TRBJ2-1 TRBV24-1 CAISGTSGGYSYNEQFF
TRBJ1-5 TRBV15 CATSTGQGQPQHF
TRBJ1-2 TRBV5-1 CASSLVGGSYGYTF
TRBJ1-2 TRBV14 CASSLGGRPYGYTF
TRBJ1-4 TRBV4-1 CASSQGRTDEKLFF
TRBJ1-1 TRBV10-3 CAISESTNTEAFF